This T cell receptor beta chain derives from a study of blood T cell repertoires in COVID-19. Study details: The analysed material was cDNA or gDNA that came from T cells, B-cell-depleted T cells, or PBMCs.

The CDR3 extends over 11 amino acids. The germline V and J ends were trimmed by 6 bases and 3 bases, with 6 bases remaining between them. Germline CDR1 and CDR2: MNHEY and SVGAGI. Some clones are missing from TCRdb's copy, which holds only in-frame ones; the method was immunoSEQ multiplex PCR. The sample lists around 390,000 clones; about 83% were seen once. Individuals drawn from 24 US areas were about 18 to 95 years old. Each participant's cohort was designated according to participant-reported clinical history. Donors in Cohort 3 counted as recovered after two negative PCRs, clearance, or symptom resolution.

The receptor was isolated from a woman in her fifties or sixties who had recovered from COVID-19. The sequenced sample was PBMCs or T cells enriched from blood (not recorded which). The rearrangement uses TRBV6-5 and TRBJ2-7, with D uncertain. The CDR3 is CASSRNYEQYF. The CDR3 region has the DNA TGTGCCAGCAGCAGAAACTACGAGCAGTACTTC.